Included here is one TCR beta chain sequence, with context. Its specificity is not known. The germline gives CDR1 SGDLS, CDR2 YYNGEE. Trimming shortened V by 4 bases and J by 4 bases, and 16 bases separated the two germline ends. The CDR3 length is 15 residues. These data come from a study of vaccination effects on CD4 cells after COVID-19. Study-level findings and limits: Cross-reactivity with common cold coronaviruses was shown by only 1 of 255 vaccine-induced clones in healthy vaccinees.

Repertoires were generated with immunoSEQ multiplex PCR, while TCRdb's copy carries only in-frame clones and drops some. The table includes about 27,000 clones, approximately 83% detected once. Under the ViraFEST assay, PBMC were stimulated with viral peptide pools so that antigen-specific CD4+ T cells expanded. Sequencing was performed afterwards. Subsequent to a culture period of under 11 days, CD4+ T cells were isolated. Participants received two doses of either the BNT162b2 or mRNA-1273 vaccine. Each culture had half its medium swapped for IL-2 medium on days 3 and 7. The sample in question was CD4+ T cells from PBMCs cultured with HCoV-NL63 spike peptides, obtained after COVID-19 vaccination. The genes are TRBV9 and TRBJ2-3; a weak D match, TRBD2 (5 bases). The receptor comes from a human donor who received a COVID-19 vaccine. Some clones in this sample may be carry-over from other donors' samples. CDR3 loop: CASSSRGPLPDTQYF. The DNA for the CDR3 is TGTGCCAGCAGCTCCCGGGGTCCCCTCCCAGATACGCAGTATTTT.